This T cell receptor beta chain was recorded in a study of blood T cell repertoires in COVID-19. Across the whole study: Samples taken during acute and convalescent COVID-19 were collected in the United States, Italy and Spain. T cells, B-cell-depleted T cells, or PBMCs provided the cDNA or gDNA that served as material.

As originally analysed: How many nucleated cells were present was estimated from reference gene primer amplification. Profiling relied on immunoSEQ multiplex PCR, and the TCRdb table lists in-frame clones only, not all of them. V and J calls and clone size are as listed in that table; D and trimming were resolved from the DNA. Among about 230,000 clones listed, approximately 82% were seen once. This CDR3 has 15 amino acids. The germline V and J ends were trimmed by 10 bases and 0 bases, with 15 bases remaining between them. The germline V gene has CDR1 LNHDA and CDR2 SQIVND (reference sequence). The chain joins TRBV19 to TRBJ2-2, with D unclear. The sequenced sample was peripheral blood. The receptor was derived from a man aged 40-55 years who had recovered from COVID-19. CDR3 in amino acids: CATQQSLANTGELFF. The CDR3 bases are TGTGCCACCCAACAGTCACTCGCGAACACCGGGGAGCTGTTTTTT.